The 27 T cell receptor beta chains given below trace back to one sample, sequenced in a study of cytomegalovirus exposure and HLA in healthy donors. Both 60 Vbeta primers and 13 Jbeta primers went into the PCR. This table comes from immunoSEQ multiplex PCR, and its TCRdb copy is limited to in-frame clones, with some not included. The sample contains about 130,000 clones, 81% of which appear only once. The sequencing sample was made of PBMCs. Receptors originate from a woman aged 25 to 39 in good health and CMV-seronegative.

The V and J genes are TRBV19 and TRBJ2-3, with a possible D match to TRBD2 (5 bases). This CDR3 is built from 13 residues. CDR1 and CDR2 (germline): LNHDA, SQIVND (reference sequence). V was clipped by 8 bases and J by 5 bases, with 14 bases between them. CDR3 amino acids: CASGQEAGDTQYF. CDR3 in DNA: TGTGCCAGTGGTCAGGAGGCTGGAGATACGCAGTATTTT.

J is TRBJ2-1 and V is TRBV10-3; 11 positions agree with TRBD2. The CDR3 is 17 residues long. V lost 3 bases, J lost 4 bases, and 8 bases stayed unmatched. From germline, CDR1 is ENHRY and CDR2 SYGVKD. CDR3 protein: CAISDALAGGAYNEQFF. CDR3 coding DNA: TGTGCCATCAGTGATGCTCTAGCGGGAGGCGCGTACAATGAGCAGTTCTTC.

This clone was seen only a few times. J is TRBJ1-4 and V is TRBV4-2; the D gene is possibly TRBD1 (5 bases). CDR3 size: 16 residues. Germline assignment: CDR1 LGHNA and CDR2 YNFKEQ. The V end lost 0 bases, the J end lost 7 bases, and 15 bases lay between the germline ends. CDR3 sequence: CASSQEFREGPEKLFF. In DNA, the CDR3 is TGTGCCAGCAGCCAAGAATTTAGGGAGGGACCTGAAAAACTGTTTTTT.

There are a few counts of this clone. V usage is TRBV2 and J usage is TRBJ2-7, with no clear D. Germline V lookup: CDR1 SNHLY, CDR2 FYNNEI. The CDR3 has 14 amino acids. Trimming stripped 6 bases from V and 6 bases from J, with 18 bases between. The CDR3 DNA sequence: TGTGCCAGCAGGCTCCCACTCGCCGCCCCCGAGCAGTACTTC. Its translation: CASRLPLAAPEQYF.

V is TRBV7-9 and J is TRBJ2-5, with 7 bases identical to TRBD2. V was clipped by 2 bases and J by 1 base; unmatched bases: 1. Germline loops: CDR1 SEHNR, CDR2 FQNEAQ (reference sequence). CDR3 size: 14 residues. The CDR3, as DNA: TGTGCCAGCAGCTTAACGGGGGGCCAAGAGACCCAGTACTTC. This sequence encodes CASSLTGGQETQYF.

Remarks on this clone: At one boundary the junction diverges from the germline segment, which might be a read error. The chain uses TRBV7-9 and TRBJ2-7; TRBD2 matches at 7 bases. The CDR3 runs 13 residues. Germline CDR1 reads SEHNR; CDR2 reads FQNEAQ (reference sequence). For the CDR3, the DNA is TGTTCCAGCAACACTGCGGGAGACGGAGAGCAGTACTTC. It translates to CSSNTAGDGEQYF.

This clone was seen just once. The chain links TRBV6-5 to TRBJ2-2; a weak D match, TRBD2 (6 bases). Germline CDR1 is MNHEY and CDR2 is SVGAGI. With 5 bases removed from V and 7 bases from J, the gap between germline ends came to 17 bases. The CDR3 sequence is 15 residues long. CDR3: CASSARDWWGGELFF. CDR3 nucleotide sequence: TGTGCCAGCAGTGCCCGGGACTGGTGGGGCGGGGAGCTGTTTTTT.

The gene calls are TRBV30 and TRBJ2-7; perhaps TRBD2 as D (7 bases). V lost 5 bases, J lost 0 bases, and 14 bases lay in between. The CDR3 length is 14 residues. Germline CDR1 reads GTSNPN; CDR2 reads SVGIG (reference sequence). The CDR3 reads CAWGGAYSSYEQYF. The CDR3 DNA reads as TGTGCCTGGGGGGGGGCGTACAGCTCCTACGAGCAGTACTTC.

This clone was observed a handful of times. The chain combines TRBV7-2 with TRBJ1-3; D remains unclear. The V gene lost 5 bases and the J gene lost 4 bases, with 15 bases spanning the gap. Per germline, CDR1 SGHTA and CDR2 FQGNSA. The CDR3 has 15 residues. The CDR3 sequence: CASSPVSVNGNTIYF. CDR3 DNA sequence: TGTGCCAGCAGCCCCGTAAGCGTAAACGGAAACACCATATATTTT.

This clone was seen only a few times. The rearrangement joins TRBV7-9 to TRBJ2-3; 7 bases line up with TRBD2. CDR3 length equals 14 residues. V shed 11 bases, J shed 1 base, and the junction held 9 bases outside the gene matches. CDR1 SEHNR and CDR2 FQNEAQ come from the germline V gene (reference sequence). CDR3 loop: CAGGGRLGTDTQYF. The CDR3 DNA sequence: TGTGCCGGGGGGGGAAGGTTGGGCACAGATACGCAGTATTTT.

The chain uses TRBV11-2 and TRBJ1-2; D is ambiguous. Germline V gene sequence: CDR1 SGHAT, CDR2 FQNNGV. Trimming pared 0 bases from V and 8 bases from J, leaving 10 bases between. CDR3 size: 13 residues. CDR3 in amino acids: CASSLESGGGYTF. Here the CDR3 DNA reads TGTGCCAGCAGCTTAGAATCAGGAGGGGGCTACACCTTC.

The chain uses TRBV19 and TRBJ1-2; TRBD1 matches 7 bases. The CDR3 extends over 12 amino acids. Germline lookup yields CDR1 LNHDA and CDR2 SQIVND (reference sequence). With V trimmed by 8 bases and J by 6 bases, 6 bases remained unmatched. This CDR3 is CASLRDSHGYTF. The CDR3 region has the DNA TGTGCCAGTCTCCGGGACAGCCATGGCTACACCTTC.

The V call is TRBV5-1, the J call TRBJ2-7, with D perhaps matching TRBD2 (5 bases). This CDR3 has 14 residues. CDR1 is SGHRS, CDR2 YFSETQ, per germline. Trimming cost V 0 bases and J 3 bases, with 10 bases left between them. CDR3 residues: CASSLGRESYEQYF. CDR3 nucleotides: TGCGCCAGCAGCTTGGGTAGGGAGAGCTACGAGCAGTACTTC.

This chain connects TRBV9 to TRBJ1-1; D might be TRBD1 (5 bases). V was shortened by 0 bases and J by 7 bases, with 13 bases between the two germline ends. This CDR3 contains 14 residues. Germline CDR1 is SGDLS and CDR2 is YYNGEE. Written as DNA, the CDR3 is TGTGCCAGCAGCGTAGCTCTCCTCGACAGTGAAGCTTTCTTT. Protein: CASSVALLDSEAFF. Based on the CDR3 plus reference TRBV9 and TRBJ1-1, the full variable domain is DSGVTQTPKHLITATGQRVTLRCSPRSGDLSVYWYQQSLDQGLQFLIQYYNGEERAKGNILERFSAQQFPDLHSELNLSSLELGDSALYFCASSVALLDSEAFFGQGTRLTVV.

The chain combines TRBV7-2 with TRBJ2-4; the D gene is possibly TRBD2 (6 bases). Germline V gives CDR1 SGHTA, CDR2 FQGNSA. The CDR3 runs to 18 residues. V was pared by 0 bases and J by 1 base, with 16 bases between. In nucleotides, the CDR3 is TGTGCCAGCAGCTTAGCCGGTCGGAGGGGATCGGCCAAAAACATTCAGTACTTC. This gives the protein CASSLAGRRGSAKNIQYF.

This rearrangement joins TRBV19 to TRBJ1-4; 7 bases agree with TRBD1. The CDR3 runs 20 residues. V was pared by 2 bases and J by 2 bases, with 17 bases of the junction left unmatched. Germline V gene data show CDR1 as LNHDA and CDR2 as SQIVND (reference sequence). CDR3 loop: CASSINGPGGLIGTNEKLFF. In DNA, the CDR3 is TGTGCCAGTAGTATAAATGGGCCAGGGGGACTTATCGGGACTAATGAAAAACTGTTTTTT.

In its sample, this clone was seen a few times. The rearrangement joins TRBV6-5 to TRBJ2-2; 9 bases match TRBD2. Unmatched junction bases numbered 0, after V lost 3 bases and J lost 1 base. CDR3 length: 15 amino acids. CDR1 is MNHEY and CDR2 is SVGAGI in the germline V gene. CDR3 nucleotides: TGTGCCAGCAGTTATAGCGGGGGGAACACCGGGGAGCTGTTTTTT. As protein: CASSYSGGNTGELFF.

This clone was seen a handful of times. V usage is TRBV6-1 and J usage is TRBJ2-2, with TRBD2 matching 12 bases. Trimming cost V 7 bases and J 5 bases; bases outside gene matches: 5. The CDR3 is made up of 15 amino acids. The germline V gene has CDR1 MNHNS and CDR2 SASEGT. The CDR3 protein is CASTSGGAGTGELFF. CDR3 DNA sequence: TGTGCCAGCACTAGCGGGGGGGCAGGGACCGGGGAGCTGTTTTTT.

In its sample, this clone was seen once. The chain links TRBV30 to TRBJ2-7; TRBD2 matches 7 bases. In germline, CDR1 is GTSNPN, CDR2 SVGIG (reference sequence). CDR3 length equals 13 residues. V lost 3 bases, J lost 0 bases, and 2 bases stayed unmatched. CDR3 sequence reads: CAWRGTNSYEQYF. In nucleotides, the CDR3 is TGTGCCTGGAGAGGGACTAACTCCTACGAGCAGTACTTC.

The chain is built from TRBV7-6 and TRBJ1-4; D is unclear. The length of the CDR3 is 13 residues. V lost 5 bases to trimming and J lost 7 bases, with 11 bases between them. Germline values: CDR1 SGHVS, CDR2 FNYEAQ. The CDR3 spells CASSPDTSEKLFF. Here the CDR3 DNA reads TGTGCCAGCAGCCCAGATACGTCTGAAAAACTGTTTTTT.

The chain couples TRBV19 to TRBJ1-5; D unresolved. The V gene lost 3 bases and the J gene lost 5 bases, with 8 bases spanning the gap. The CDR3 consists of 13 residues. Germline-derived CDR1 and CDR2 are LNHDA and SQIVND (reference sequence). The CDR3 is CASSMRGYQPQHF. The CDR3 DNA sequence: TGTGCCAGTAGTATGCGCGGATATCAGCCCCAGCATTTT. The full variable domain, completed using reference TRBV19 and TRBJ1-5, is DGGITQSPKYLFRKEGQNVTLSCEQNLNHDAMYWYRQDPGQGLRLIYYSQIVNDFQKGDIAEGYSVSREKKESFPLTVTSAQKNPTAFYLCASSMRGYQPQHFGDGTRLSIL.

This chain joins TRBV5-4 and TRBJ1-1, with TRBD1 matching 11 bases. This CDR3 has 14 residues. Germline CDR1 reads SGHNT; CDR2 reads YYREEE (reference sequence). With 4 bases clipped from V and 5 bases from J, the junction kept 4 bases outside the gene matches. In nucleotides, the CDR3 is TGTGCCAGCAGCCAAGGACAGGGGGCAACTGAAGCTTTCTTT. This gives the protein CASSQGQGATEAFF.

The chain links TRBV9 to TRBJ2-4, with D perhaps TRBD2 (6 bases). The V gene's germline CDR1 is SGDLS and CDR2 YYNGEE. The CDR3 loop spans 21 amino acids. V lost 3 bases and J 2 bases, leaving 30 bases between the germline ends. The CDR3 sequence is CASSESYGERRVSETKNIQYF. The CDR3 nucleotides read TGTGCCAGCAGCGAGAGTTACGGGGAGCGGAGGGTCAGTGAGACCAAAAACATTCAGTACTTC.

This clone was counted a single time. The rearrangement uses TRBV6-1 and TRBJ1-6; TRBD1 matches at 9 bases. V trimming: 2 bases; J trimming: 10 bases; junction bases outside the gene matches: 12. The CDR3 runs to 17 residues. Germline CDR1 MNHNS, CDR2 SASEGT. In nucleotides, the CDR3 is TGTGCCAGCAGTGAAAGGGGACAGGGAACCGGGGAATCACCCCTCCACTTT. Protein sequence: CASSERGQGTGESPLHF.

The rearrangement links TRBV9 to TRBJ1-1; D gene unclear. The ends were cut back, 0 bases at V and 4 bases at J, with 7 bases in the middle. Germline V gene lookup returns CDR1 SGDLS and CDR2 YYNGEE. The CDR3 is 13 amino acids. The CDR3 is CASSVGRSTEAFF. The CDR3 DNA reads TGTGCCAGCAGCGTAGGGAGAAGCACTGAAGCTTTCTTT.

The V call is TRBV6-5, the J call TRBJ2-2; D ambiguous. Germline V CDR1 and CDR2: MNHEY, SVGAGI. V was clipped by 2 bases and J by 5 bases, with 15 bases between them. This CDR3 has 16 residues. CDR3 protein: CASSYVGGSRTGELFF. Written as DNA, the CDR3 is TGTGCCAGCAGTTACGTTGGCGGATCTAGGACCGGGGAGCTGTTTTTT.

J is TRBJ1-5 and V is TRBV6-1, with 8 bases identical to TRBD1. Germline assignment: CDR1 MNHNS and CDR2 SASEGT. The CDR3 loop spans 14 amino acids. The J segment lost 6 bases and the V segment lost 7 bases, leaving 8 bases of the junction unmatched. The CDR3 coding sequence is TGTGCCAGCACCCTCGGACAGGGCGGTCAGCCCCAGCATTTT. Translated: CASTLGQGGQPQHF.